This T cell receptor beta chain was found in a study of T cells expressing NK-cell markers. In the study overall: HCMV seropositivity marked seven of the eight sequenced donors; one was seronegative. The study, taken as a whole, reports: Top CD8+ clonotypes included the dominant CD3+CD56+NKG2C+ clonotypes in several donors.

One entry per CDR3 protein, without DNA, is what TCRdb gives after re-calling the 5' RACE reads. This sample's table has approximately 550,000 distinct CDR3 sequences. Note on this clonotype: Its cognate antigen is unknown.

The specimen sequenced was blood T cells: a sorted CD56 or NKG2C T cell subset, CD4+ or CD8+ T cells, or bulk PBMC T cells (not recorded which). The TCR originated in a man aged 18 to 30 in good health.

This CDR3 is CASSPSRHGELFF. V gene TRBV11-2 combines with J gene TRBJ2-2; TCRdb's D call, TRBD2, is unchecked because there is no DNA. The CDR3 is 13 amino acids. Germline V gene data show CDR1 as SGHAT and CDR2 as FQNNGV.